These 6 T cell receptor beta chains originate from one sample sequenced in a study of memory CD4+ T cells and cytomegalovirus serostatus. Using immunoSEQ multiplex PCR, the repertoire was profiled, and TCRdb retains in-frame clones only, with some absent. The profile shows under 55,000 clones, around 78% of them singletons. The sort gate was single viable CD3+CD4+CD8-CD45RO+ cells for memory CD4+ T cells. The specimen sequenced was memory CD4+ T cells from blood. The receptors were gathered from an adult in good health and CMV-seronegative.

The gene calls are TRBV27 and TRBJ1-2; possible D gene TRBD1, 5 bases. The CDR3 runs to 18 residues. CDR1 is MNHEY, CDR2 SMNVEV, per germline (reference sequence). V lost 3 bases, J lost 1 base, and 21 bases lay in between. The CDR3 region is CASSFKTGSSGGNYGYTF. The DNA for the CDR3 is TGTGCCAGCAGTTTCAAGACGGGGAGCTCGGGGGGTAACTATGGCTACACCTTC.

This chain connects TRBV30 to TRBJ2-2, with D possibly matching TRBD1 (6 bases). V shed 0 bases and J shed 1 base, with 9 bases lying between them. From germline, CDR1 is GTSNPN and CDR2 SVGIG (reference sequence). This CDR3 region has 15 residues. In DNA, the CDR3 is TGTGCCTGGAGTGTTAGACAGGTGAACACCGGGGAGCTGTTTTTT. Protein product: CAWSVRQVNTGELFF.

This chain's CDR3 is CASSISDKSSSYNEQFF. DNA of the CDR3: TGTGCCAGCAGCATCAGTGACAAATCGAGCTCCTACAATGAGCAGTTCTTC. The chain couples TRBV7-9 to TRBJ2-1; D gene ambiguous. The germline gives CDR1 SEHNR, CDR2 FQNEAQ (reference sequence). The CDR3 length is 17 residues. The V end was cut by 5 bases, the J end by 0 bases, with 17 bases between.

The chain uses TRBV2 and TRBJ2-1; D ambiguous. The CDR3 runs to 11 residues. V lost 4 bases, J lost 5 bases, and 3 bases lay in between. Germline CDR1 is SNHLY and CDR2 is FYNNEI. CDR3 region: CASSANNEQFF. The CDR3, as DNA: TGTGCCAGCAGTGCCAACAATGAGCAGTTCTTC.

The chain is built from TRBV7-3 and TRBJ2-4, with D tentatively TRBD2 (5 bases). The ends were cut back, 4 bases at V and 7 bases at J, with 17 bases in the middle. The CDR3 runs 15 residues. Looked up from germline, CDR1 is SGHTA and CDR2 is FQGTGA. CDR3 protein: CASSSRPEGRNIQYF. The DNA for the CDR3 is TGTGCCAGCAGCTCCCGGCCCGAGGGTAGGAACATTCAGTACTTC. Together with reference TRBV7-3 and TRBJ2-4, the CDR3 gives the full variable domain: GAGVSQTPSNKVTEKGKYVELRCDPISGHTALYWYRQSLGQGPEFLIYFQGTGAADDSGLPNDRFFAVRPEGSVSTLKIQRTERGDSAVYLCASSSRPEGRNIQYFGAGTRLSVL.

This sequence joins TRBV30 and TRBJ2-1; D is undetermined. The germline V gene encodes CDR1 GTSNPN and CDR2 SVGIG (reference sequence). V was pared by 3 bases and J by 8 bases, with 14 bases between. The CDR3 has 13 amino acids. CDR3 coding DNA: TGTGCCTGGAGATTAGAAAGAAGCTATGAGCAGTTCTTC. Its protein is CAWRLERSYEQFF.